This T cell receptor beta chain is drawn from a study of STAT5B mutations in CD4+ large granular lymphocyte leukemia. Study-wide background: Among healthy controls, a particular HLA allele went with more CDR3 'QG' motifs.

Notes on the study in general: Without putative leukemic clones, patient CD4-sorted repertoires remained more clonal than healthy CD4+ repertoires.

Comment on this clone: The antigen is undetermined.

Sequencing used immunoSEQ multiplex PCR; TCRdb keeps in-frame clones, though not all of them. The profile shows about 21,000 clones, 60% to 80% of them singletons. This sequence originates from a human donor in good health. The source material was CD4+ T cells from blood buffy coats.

The CDR3, as DNA: TGTGCCAGCAGCATCGGTACGCCACAAAGTCGGGCCAACGTCCTGACTTTC. Protein sequence: CASSIGTPQSRANVLTF. J is TRBJ2-6 and V is TRBV7-7, with no clear D. This CDR3 has 17 residues. V was shortened by 5 bases and J by 5 bases, with 19 bases between the two germline ends. Germline V CDR1 and CDR2: SSHAT, FNYEAQ (reference sequence).